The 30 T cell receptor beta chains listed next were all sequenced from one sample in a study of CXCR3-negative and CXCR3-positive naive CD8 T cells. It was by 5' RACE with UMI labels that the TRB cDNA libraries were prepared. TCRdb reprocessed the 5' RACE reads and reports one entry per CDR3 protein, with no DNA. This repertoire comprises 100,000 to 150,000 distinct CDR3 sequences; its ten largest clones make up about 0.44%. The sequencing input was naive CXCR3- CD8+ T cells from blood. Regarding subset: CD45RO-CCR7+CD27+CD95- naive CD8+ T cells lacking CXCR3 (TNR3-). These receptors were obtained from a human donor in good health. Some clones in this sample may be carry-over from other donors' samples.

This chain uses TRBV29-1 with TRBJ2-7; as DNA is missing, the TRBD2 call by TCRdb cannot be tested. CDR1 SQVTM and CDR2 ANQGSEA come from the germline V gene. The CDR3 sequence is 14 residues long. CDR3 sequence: CSVAGGWSSYEQYF.

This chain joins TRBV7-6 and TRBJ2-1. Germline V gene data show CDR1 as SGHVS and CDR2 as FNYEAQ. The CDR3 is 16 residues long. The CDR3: CASTSTLKSSYNEQFF.

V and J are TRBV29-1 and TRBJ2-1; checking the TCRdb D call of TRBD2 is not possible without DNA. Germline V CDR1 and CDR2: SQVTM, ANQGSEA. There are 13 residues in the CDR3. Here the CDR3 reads CSVQTSGSVEQFF.

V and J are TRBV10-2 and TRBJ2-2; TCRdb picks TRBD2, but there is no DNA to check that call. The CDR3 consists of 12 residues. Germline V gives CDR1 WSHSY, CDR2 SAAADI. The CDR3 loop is CASSGRSGELFF.

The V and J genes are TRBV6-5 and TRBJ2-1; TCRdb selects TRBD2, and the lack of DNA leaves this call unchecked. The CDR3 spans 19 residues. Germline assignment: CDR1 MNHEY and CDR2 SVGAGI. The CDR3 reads CASSILGDLLAGGANEQFF.

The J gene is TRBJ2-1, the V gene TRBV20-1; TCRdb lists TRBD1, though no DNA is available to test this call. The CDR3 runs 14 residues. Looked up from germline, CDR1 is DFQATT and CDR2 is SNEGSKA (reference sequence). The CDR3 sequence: CSAGSGAGDNEQFF.

This CDR3 is CASSLDLFAVRAGDPSTDTQYF. The J gene is TRBJ2-3, the V gene TRBV11-2; TCRdb names TRBD2, which stays unverified in the absence of DNA. The germline V gene encodes CDR1 SGHAT and CDR2 FQNNGV. The CDR3 spans 22 residues. The full variable domain, in which reference TRBV11-2 and TRBJ2-3 provide the parts outside the CDR3, is EAGVAQSPRYKIIEKRQSVAFWCNPISGHATLYWYQQILGQGPKLLIQFQNNGVVDDSQLPKDRFSAERLKGVDSTLKIQPAKLEDSAVYLCASSLDLFAVRAGDPSTDTQYFGPGTRLTVL.

CDR3 loop: CASSQVSGRAYNEQFF. J is TRBJ2-1 and V is TRBV4-3. CDR1 is LGHNA and CDR2 is YSLEER in the germline V gene. The CDR3 extends over 16 amino acids.

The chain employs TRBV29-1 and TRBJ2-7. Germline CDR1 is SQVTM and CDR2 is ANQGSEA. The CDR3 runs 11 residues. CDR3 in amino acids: CSVEVSYEQYF.

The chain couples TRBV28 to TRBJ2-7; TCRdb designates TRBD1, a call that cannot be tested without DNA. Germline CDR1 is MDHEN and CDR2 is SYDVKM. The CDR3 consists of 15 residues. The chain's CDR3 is CASRPGTAAAYEQYF.

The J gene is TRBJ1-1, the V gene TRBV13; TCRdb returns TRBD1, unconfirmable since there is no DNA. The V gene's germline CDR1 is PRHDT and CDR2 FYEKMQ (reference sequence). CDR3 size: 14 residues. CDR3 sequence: CASSFDRRDTEAFF.

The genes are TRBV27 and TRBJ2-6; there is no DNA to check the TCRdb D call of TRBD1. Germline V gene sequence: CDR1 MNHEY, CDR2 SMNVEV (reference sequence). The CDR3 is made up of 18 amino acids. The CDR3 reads CASRNVGTGLSGANVLTF.

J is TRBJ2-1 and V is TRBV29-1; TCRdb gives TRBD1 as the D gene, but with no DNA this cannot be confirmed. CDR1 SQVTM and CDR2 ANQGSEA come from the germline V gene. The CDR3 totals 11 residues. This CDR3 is CSVDQGNEQFF.

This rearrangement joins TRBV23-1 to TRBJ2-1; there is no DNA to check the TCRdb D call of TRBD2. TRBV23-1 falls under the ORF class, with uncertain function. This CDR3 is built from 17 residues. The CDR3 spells CASSPRTSGINYNEQFF.

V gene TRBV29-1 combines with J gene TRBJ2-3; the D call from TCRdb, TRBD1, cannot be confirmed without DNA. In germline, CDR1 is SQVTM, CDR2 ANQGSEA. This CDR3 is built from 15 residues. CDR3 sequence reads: CSVEGMGQGRDTQYF.

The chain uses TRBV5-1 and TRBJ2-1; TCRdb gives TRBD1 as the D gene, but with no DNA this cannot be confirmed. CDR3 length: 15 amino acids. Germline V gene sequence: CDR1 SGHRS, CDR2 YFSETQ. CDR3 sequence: CASSFTGGDYNEQFF.

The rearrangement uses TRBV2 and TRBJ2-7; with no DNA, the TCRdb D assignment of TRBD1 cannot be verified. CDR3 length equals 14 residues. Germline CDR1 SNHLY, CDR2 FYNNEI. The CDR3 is CASTSDRVGYEQYF. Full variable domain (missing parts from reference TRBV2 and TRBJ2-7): EPEVTQTPSHQVTQMGQEVILRCVPISNHLYFYWYRQILGQKVEFLVSFYNNEISEKSEIFDDQFSVERPDGSNFTLKIRSTKLEDSAMYFCASTSDRVGYEQYFGPGTRLTVT.

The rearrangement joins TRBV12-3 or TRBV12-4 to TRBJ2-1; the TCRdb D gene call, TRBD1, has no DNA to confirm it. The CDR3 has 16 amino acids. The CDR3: CASNRPGQLSYNEQFF.

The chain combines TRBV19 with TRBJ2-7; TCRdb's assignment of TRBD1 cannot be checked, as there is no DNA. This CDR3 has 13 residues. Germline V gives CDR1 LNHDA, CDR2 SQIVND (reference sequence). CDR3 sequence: CASHGQGKSEQYF.

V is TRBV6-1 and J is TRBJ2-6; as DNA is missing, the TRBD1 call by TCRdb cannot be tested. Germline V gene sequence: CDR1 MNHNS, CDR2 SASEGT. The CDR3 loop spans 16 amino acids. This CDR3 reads CASRDRGQAGANVLTF.

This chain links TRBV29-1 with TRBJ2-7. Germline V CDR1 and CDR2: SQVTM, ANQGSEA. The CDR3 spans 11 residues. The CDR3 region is CSVVYSYEQYF.

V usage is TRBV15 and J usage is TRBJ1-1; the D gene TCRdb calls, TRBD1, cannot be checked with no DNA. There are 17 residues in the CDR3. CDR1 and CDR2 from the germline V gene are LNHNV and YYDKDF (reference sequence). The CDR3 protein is CATSPRGTGPPSTEAFF.

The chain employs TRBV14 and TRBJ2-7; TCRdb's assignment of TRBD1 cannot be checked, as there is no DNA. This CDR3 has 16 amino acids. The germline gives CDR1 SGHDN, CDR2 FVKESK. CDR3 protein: CASSQWDTFNSYEQYF.

The CDR3: CASSDTGLNPYEQYF. The rearrangement joins TRBV25-1 to TRBJ2-7; TCRdb designates TRBD1, a call that cannot be tested without DNA. Germline CDR1 MGHDK, CDR2 SYGVNS. This CDR3 comprises 15 residues.

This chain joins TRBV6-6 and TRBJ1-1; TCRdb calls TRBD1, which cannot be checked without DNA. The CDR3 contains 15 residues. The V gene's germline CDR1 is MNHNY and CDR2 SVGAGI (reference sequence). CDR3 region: CASSYSGGADTEAFF.

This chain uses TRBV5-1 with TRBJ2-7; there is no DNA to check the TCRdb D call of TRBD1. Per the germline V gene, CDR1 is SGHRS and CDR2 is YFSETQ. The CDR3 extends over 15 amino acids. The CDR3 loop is CASNSGTGGAEEQYF. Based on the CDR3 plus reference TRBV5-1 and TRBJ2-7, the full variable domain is KAGVTQTPRYLIKTRGQQVTLSCSPISGHRSVSWYQQTPGQGLQFLFEYFSETQRNKGNFPGRFSGRQFSNSRSEMNVSTLELGDSALYLCASNSGTGGAEEQYFGPGTRLTVT.

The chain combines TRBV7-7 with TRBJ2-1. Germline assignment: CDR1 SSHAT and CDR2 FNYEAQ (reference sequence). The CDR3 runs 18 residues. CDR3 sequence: CASSPLLLAGDTYNEQFF.

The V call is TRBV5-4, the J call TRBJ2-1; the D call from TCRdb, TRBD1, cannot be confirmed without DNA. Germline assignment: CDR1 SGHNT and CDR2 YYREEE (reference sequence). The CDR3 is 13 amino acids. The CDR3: CASSSWGQNEQFF.

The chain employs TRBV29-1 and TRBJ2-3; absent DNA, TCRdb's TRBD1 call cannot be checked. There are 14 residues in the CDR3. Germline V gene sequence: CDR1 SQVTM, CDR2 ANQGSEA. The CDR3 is CSGQTASSTDTQYF.

Here the CDR3 reads CSARDGGLAGVPQETQYF. The chain is built from TRBV20-1 and TRBJ2-5; TCRdb names TRBD2, which stays unverified in the absence of DNA. The germline V gene encodes CDR1 DFQATT and CDR2 SNEGSKA (reference sequence). This CDR3 spans 18 amino acids.